This is a list of T cell receptor beta chains from one sample in a study of blood T cells in healthy people across ages. TCRdb redid the calling of the 5' RACE reads with MiXCR, one entry per CDR3 protein. The table has about a million distinct CDR3 sequences, about 51% seen once. Input material: blood. These receptors were taken from a woman aged 55 to 70 in good health. Each CDR3 is given with its conserved first and last residue. A D gene is named only where the DNA matches it firmly. Some rows mark clone size as missing; the rest say once, few, many or name a class of expanded clone.

clone_size	j_call	d_call	v_call	cdr3_nt	cdr3_aa
few	TRBJ2-3	-	TRBV3-1	TGTGCCAGCAGCCAACCCACAGGCCTGACAGATACGCAGTATTTT	CASSQPTGLTDTQYF
-	TRBJ1-4	TRBD1	TRBV5-5	TGTGCCAGCAGTGGACAGGGGGCCGGTTATTATAATGAAAAACTGTTTTTT	CASSGQGAGYYNEKLFF
-	TRBJ2-1	-	TRBV24-1	TGTGCCACCAGTGATTTATGGGGGAATGAGCAGTTCTTC	CATSDLWGNEQFF
-	TRBJ1-1	-	TRBV28	TGTGCCAGCACCGAGCACAGAGCGAACACTGAAGCTTTCTTT	CASTEHRANTEAFF
-	TRBJ2-3	-	TRBV24-1	TGTGCCACCGAAAAGGGTGAGACAGATACGCAGTATTTT	CATEKGETDTQYF
-	TRBJ2-3	-	TRBV10-3	TGTGCCATCAGGGACGAGCGGTACACAGATACGCGGTATTTT	CAIRDERYTDTRYF
-	TRBJ2-7	-	TRBV27	TGTGCCAGCAGTTCCGGGGGATACTACAATGAGCAGTACTTC	CASSSGGYYNEQYF
few	TRBJ2-1	TRBD2	TRBV15	TGTGCCACCAGCAGAGATGCTCTAGCGGGATTTTACAATGAGCAGTTCTTC	CATSRDALAGFYNEQFF
once	TRBJ2-7	TRBD1	TRBV20-1	TGCAGTGCTAGACCAACAGGGGGATCTGTCGAGCAGTACTTC	CSARPTGGSVEQYF
-	TRBJ2-7	TRBD2	TRBV28	TGTGCCAGCAGTTTAGCTGCTAGCGGGATGCCCTACGAGCAGTACTTC	CASSLAASGMPYEQYF
-	TRBJ2-1	-	TRBV7-3	TGTGCCAGCAGTGCCGCCCCTACAGGTGAGCAGTTCTTC	CASSAAPTGEQFF
few	TRBJ2-5	TRBD2	TRBV6-1	TGTGCCAGCAGTGAAAGCGGGAGAGCTATAGAGACCCAGTACTTC	CASSESGRAIETQYF
many	TRBJ1-2	TRBD1	TRBV7-8	TGTGCCAGCAGCCGCGGCAGGGGGCAAGGCTATGGCTACACCTTC	CASSRGRGQGYGYTF
few	TRBJ1-4	-	TRBV12-3/TRBV12-4	TGTGCCAGCAGTACGGACAGAACTAATGAAAAACTGTTTTTT	CASSTDRTNEKLFF
-	TRBJ2-3	-	TRBV3-1	TGTGCCAGCAGCCAATTCCTTGGGGCAGATACGCAGTATTTT	CASSQFLGADTQYF
-	TRBJ1-2	-	TRBV5-1	TGCGCCAGCAGCTTGATAAGGGAGATTGGCTACACCTTC	CASSLIREIGYTF
few	TRBJ1-5	TRBD1	TRBV12-3/TRBV12-4	TGTGCCAGCAGTCCTGACAGGGAATGGGGCAATCAGCCCCAGCATTTT	CASSPDREWGNQPQHF
few	TRBJ2-7	TRBD2	TRBV4-3	TGCGCCAGCAGCCAATCCTGGACTAGCGGGAGGGCCTTTCCCTACGAGCAGTACTTC	CASSQSWTSGRAFPYEQYF
-	TRBJ2-2	TRBD2	TRBV10-2	TGCGCCAGCAAAGTAGGAGTCCTAGCGGGAACCGGGGAGCTGTTTTTT	CASKVGVLAGTGELFF
few	TRBJ2-7	TRBD2	TRBV10-3	TGTGCCACGACCGGGACTACCTACGAGCAGTACTTC	CATTGTTYEQYF
few	TRBJ2-7	TRBD1	TRBV6-5	TGTGCCAGCAGATGGGGACAGGGGAAGGACGAGCAGTACTTC	CASRWGQGKDEQYF
-	TRBJ2-1	-	TRBV25-1	TGTGCCAGCAAAATCGGGCTTACAGAAGAGCAGTTCTTC	CASKIGLTEEQFF
-	TRBJ1-2	-	TRBV5-1	TGCGCCAGCAGCTTGGGCAGGGGCAACTGGGATGGCTACACCTTC	CASSLGRGNWDGYTF
once	TRBJ2-7	TRBD2	TRBV5-6	TGTGCCAGCAGCTCACCATCTAGCGGGAGGGGGTACAATGAGCAGTACTTC	CASSSPSSGRGYNEQYF
-	TRBJ1-1	-	TRBV25-1	TGTGCCAGCAGGGTAGCCTACACTGAAGCTTTCTTT	CASRVAYTEAFF
-	TRBJ2-1	TRBD2	TRBV27	TGTGCCAGCAGCCCCGGGACTAGCGGGACGGGCAGGCAGTTCTTC	CASSPGTSGTGRQFF
-	TRBJ2-7	TRBD2	TRBV4-1	TGCGCCAGCAGCCCGACTAGCGCACCCTACGAGCAGTACTTC	CASSPTSAPYEQYF
-	TRBJ2-7	TRBD1	TRBV28	TGTGCCAGCAGTCCGGGACAGCAGTCCCACGAGCAGTACTTC	CASSPGQQSHEQYF
-	TRBJ2-4	TRBD1	TRBV4-2	TGTGCCAGCAGCCTATCGACAGGGGGCGTGACCAAAAACATTCAGTACTTC	CASSLSTGGVTKNIQYF
few	TRBJ2-7	-	TRBV15	TGTGCCACCAGCAGAGATGAGGGCTACGAGCAGTACTTC	CATSRDEGYEQYF
-	TRBJ1-4	-	TRBV7-9	TGTGCCAGCAGCAGCGAGGGGCCAACTAATGAAAAACTGTTTTTT	CASSSEGPTNEKLFF
-	TRBJ2-1	-	TRBV2	TGTGCCAGCAGTGTGCAGGTGGGTCTCTACAATGAGCAGTTCTTC	CASSVQVGLYNEQFF
few	TRBJ2-7	-	TRBV29-1	TGCAGCGGGATGGTTGGGGACAACTCCTACGAGCAGTACTTC	CSGMVGDNSYEQYF
-	TRBJ2-7	-	TRBV4-2	TGTGCCAGCAGCCAAGAGGGCACAGGGATTTACGAGCAGTACTTC	CASSQEGTGIYEQYF
few	TRBJ1-5	-	TRBV10-3	TGTGCCACAGGACAAGACAATCAGCCCCAGCATTTT	CATGQDNQPQHF
-	TRBJ2-1	TRBD1	TRBV6-1	TGTGCCAGCAGTGCCCGGGACAGGTACGACAATGAGCAGTTCTTC	CASSARDRYDNEQFF
few	TRBJ2-1	TRBD1	TRBV7-2	TGTGCCAGCAGCACCCCGACAGGGTCCTACAATGAGCAGTTCTTC	CASSTPTGSYNEQFF
-	TRBJ1-2	TRBD1	TRBV29-1	TGCAGCGTCAGGACAGGAGACCTCTATGGCTACACCTTC	CSVRTGDLYGYTF
-	TRBJ2-3	TRBD2	TRBV10-3	TGTGCCATCATGGGGCGGGAGAATGATGATACGCAGTATTTT	CAIMGRENDDTQYF
few	TRBJ2-3	TRBD2	TRBV20-1	TGCAGTGCTCCCCTCGGGAGGCGGGAAAGCACAGATACGCAGTATTTT	CSAPLGRRESTDTQYF
-	TRBJ1-5	-	TRBV6-6	TGTGCCAGCAGTTATGTAGGTCGGCAGCCCCAGCATTTT	CASSYVGRQPQHF
-	TRBJ1-1	TRBD1	TRBV6-1	TGTGCCAGCAGTGATGGGACAGGGCGGAACACTGAAGCTTTCTTT	CASSDGTGRNTEAFF
-	TRBJ2-7	-	TRBV20-1	TGCAGCCCAAGACCAGGGATGTACTACGAGCAGTACTTC	CSPRPGMYYEQYF
-	TRBJ1-2	TRBD1	TRBV6-6	TGTGCCAGCAGCCAGGACAGGGGTACCGTCACCTTC	CASSQDRGTVTF
few	TRBJ2-3	TRBD1	TRBV6-5	TGTGCCAGCAGGGACAGGGCGGGTCCTAGCACAGATACGCAGTATTTT	CASRDRAGPSTDTQYF
few	TRBJ2-7	TRBD2	TRBV29-1	TGCAGCGTTGAAGGCGGACTAGCGGGGGCCTACGAGCAGTACTTC	CSVEGGLAGAYEQYF
few	TRBJ2-7	TRBD2	TRBV27	TGTGCCAGCAGTCCCGGGACTAGTTCTTCGGAGCAGTACTTC	CASSPGTSSSEQYF
-	TRBJ2-1	TRBD2	TRBV15	TGTGCCACCAGCAGAGAGGGACTAGCGGGAGTCGACAATGAGCAGTTCTTC	CATSREGLAGVDNEQFF
few	TRBJ2-7	TRBD1	TRBV6-1	TGTGCCAGCAAAAGCAGACAGGGAATCTACGAGCAGTACTTC	CASKSRQGIYEQYF
-	TRBJ2-7	-	TRBV30	TGTGCCTGGAATGGCCCTTACGAGCAGTACTTC	CAWNGPYEQYF
few	TRBJ2-1	-	TRBV20-1	TGCAGTGCTAGATCTTATAGTGGTGAGCAGTTCTTC	CSARSYSGEQFF